This TCR beta chain was captured in a study of blood T cell repertoires in COVID-19. Study context: Material from acute and convalescent COVID-19 was sourced from the United States, Italy and Spain.

The assay was immunoSEQ multiplex PCR, and TCRdb's table has in-frame clones only and misses some. The sample consists of fewer than 200,000 clones, about four fifths of them appearing once. The CDR3 runs 16 residues. The V gene's germline CDR1 is SGDLS and CDR2 YYNGEE. The V and J ends lost 2 bases and 6 bases respectively, with 21 bases between them. The chain links TRBV9 to TRBJ2-7; D is ambiguous. The source material was peripheral blood. The TCR was taken from a man in his sixties with acute or convalescent COVID-19. This CDR3 is CASSVRPSETYSEQYF. The DNA for the CDR3 is TGTGCCAGCAGCGTTCGCCCCAGCGAAACATACTCCGAGCAGTACTTC. Full variable domain (remainder filled in from reference TRBV9 and TRBJ2-7): DSGVTQTPKHLITATGQRVTLRCSPRSGDLSVYWYQQSLDQGLQFLIQYYNGEERAKGNILERFSAQQFPDLHSELNLSSLELGDSALYFCASSVRPSETYSEQYFGPGTRLTVT.